These 6 T cell receptor beta chains share one sample of origin, sequenced in a study of shared clonotypes between healthy human individuals. The method was immunoSEQ multiplex PCR; TCRdb's version includes in-frame clones alone and lacks a portion of them. The data show about 2.3 million clones, with more than 85% seen just once and 0.3% to 0.4% held by the top ten. Sample: naive CD4+ T cells from PBMCs. The subset: CD45RA+ positively selected. These receptors all come from a young man in good health. Some clones in this sample may be carry-over from other donors' samples.

V is TRBV5-1 and J is TRBJ1-1; D remains ambiguous. The ends were cut back, 3 bases at V and 7 bases at J, with 10 bases in the middle. CDR1 and CDR2 from the germline V gene are SGHRS and YFSETQ. CDR3 length equals 12 residues. In nucleotides, the CDR3 is TGCGCCAGCAGCTCCCTAGCGAGTGAAGCTTTCTTT. Translation: CASSSLASEAFF.

This clone was observed once. CDR3 nucleotides: TGTGCCAGCAGCGAAAGGGGCGGCGGCACAGATACGCAGTATTTT. Translation: CASSERGGGTDTQYF. This chain connects TRBV5-4 to TRBJ2-3, with TRBD1 as a possible D gene (5 bases). The CDR3 contains 15 residues. Germline V gene sequence: CDR1 SGHNT, CDR2 YYREEE (reference sequence). Trimming removed 4 bases at V and 1 base at J, with 13 bases between.

The chain combines TRBV7-2 with TRBJ1-4, with D perhaps matching TRBD1 (5 bases). In germline, CDR1 is SGHTA, CDR2 FQGNSA. The CDR3 length is 18 residues. V was clipped by 4 bases and J by 0 bases, with 18 bases between them. In DNA, the CDR3 is TGTGCCAGCAGCTCCCGAGTCCAGGGTCCCACAACTAATGAAAAACTGTTTTTT. Protein sequence: CASSSRVQGPTTNEKLFF.

This clone occurred once. This sequence joins TRBV27 and TRBJ2-2; TRBD1 might be the D (5 bases). V lost 5 bases to trimming and J lost 5 bases, with 12 bases between them. In germline, CDR1 is MNHEY, CDR2 SMNVEV (reference sequence). The CDR3 loop spans 14 amino acids. The CDR3 sequence is CASSRTRLTGELFF. CDR3 nucleotide sequence: TGTGCCAGCAGTCGGACAAGATTGACCGGGGAGCTGTTTTTT.

This rearrangement joins TRBV19 to TRBJ2-2; 7 nucleotides agree with TRBD2. This CDR3 is built from 16 residues. Losses at the gene ends were 1 base for V and 4 bases for J; bases not matched to a gene: 6. Germline CDR1 reads LNHDA; CDR2 reads SQIVND (reference sequence). CDR3 DNA: TGTGCCAGTAGTATAGTAACTAGCGCGAGCACCGGGGAGCTGTTTTTT. Amino acid sequence: CASSIVTSASTGELFF.

This rearrangement joins TRBV7-6 to TRBJ2-7; no firm D call. CDR3 size: 12 residues. Germline V gene data show CDR1 as SGHVS and CDR2 as FNYEAQ. V was shortened by 4 bases and J by 4 bases, with 8 bases between the two germline ends. The CDR3 nucleotides are TGTGCCAGCAGCTCCCCCGGGTACGAGCAGTACTTC. It is translated as CASSSPGYEQYF.